What follows are 7 T cell receptor beta chains derived from one specimen sequenced in a study of blood T cell repertoires in COVID-19. Assay: immunoSEQ multiplex PCR; the TCRdb copy retains only in-frame clones and omits some. This sample carries roughly 40,000 clones, around 89% of them seen once, and the ten largest clones take around 3%. Material for sequencing was peripheral blood. The receptors shown here come from a man aged 45-60 years with active COVID-19.

CDR3 loop: CASRPSGQETQYF. CDR3 DNA: TGTGCCAGCAGGCCTAGCGGACAAGAGACCCAGTACTTC. This chain connects TRBV6-5 to TRBJ2-5; 7 nucleotides align to TRBD2. CDR1 MNHEY and CDR2 SVGAGI come from the germline V gene. This CDR3 is 13 amino acids long. V lost 6 bases to trimming and J lost 2 bases; unmatched junction nucleotides: 3.

This rearrangement joins TRBV7-2 to TRBJ1-2, with 10 bases that match TRBD1. J was trimmed by 8 bases and V by 6 bases; bases with no gene match: 12. In germline, CDR1 is SGHTA, CDR2 FQGNSA. The CDR3 totals 15 residues. The CDR3 region has the DNA TGTGCCAGCAGAAGAACCGGGACAGGGGATGGAGGCTACACCTTC. This sequence encodes CASRRTGTGDGGYTF.

The chain employs TRBV2 and TRBJ2-6; D gene uncertain. The germline V gene encodes CDR1 SNHLY and CDR2 FYNNEI. The V gene lost 5 bases and the J gene lost 3 bases, with 5 bases spanning the gap. This CDR3 spans 13 amino acids. CDR3 in DNA: TGTGCCAGCAGTTCCAGTGGGGCCAACGTCCTGACTTTC. Amino acids: CASSSSGANVLTF.

This clone came up a few times. V and J are TRBV19 and TRBJ1-6; perhaps TRBD1 as D (6 bases). The CDR3 has 13 residues. Germline V gene data show CDR1 as LNHDA and CDR2 as SQIVND (reference sequence). V gave up 4 bases and J gave up 14 bases, with 15 bases separating them. The CDR3 bases are TGTGCCAGTAGTAGTACAGGGTCCTGGGCCCTCCACTTT. It encodes CASSSTGSWALHF. Together with reference TRBV19 and TRBJ1-6, the CDR3 gives the full variable domain: DGGITQSPKYLFRKEGQNVTLSCEQNLNHDAMYWYRQDPGQGLRLIYYSQIVNDFQKGDIAEGYSVSREKKESFPLTVTSAQKNPTAFYLCASSSTGSWALHFGNGTRLTVT.

This clone has a handful of counts. The chain couples TRBV28 to TRBJ1-2, with D tentatively TRBD1 (5 bases). This CDR3 is 11 amino acids long. CDR1 is MDHEN and CDR2 is SYDVKM in the germline V gene. V was cut by 7 bases and J by 4 bases, with 7 bases left in between. CDR3 sequence reads: CASTDSYGYTF. The CDR3 nucleotides read TGTGCCAGCACCGACAGCTATGGCTACACCTTC.

J is TRBJ1-2 and V is TRBV7-9; unclear D gene. Germline V gene lookup returns CDR1 SEHNR and CDR2 FQNEAQ (reference sequence). The length of the CDR3 is 11 residues. V dropped 4 bases and J dropped 7 bases, with 7 bases sitting between them. CDR3 residues: CASSSFSGYTF. The CDR3 DNA reads TGTGCCAGCAGCTCCTTCTCTGGCTACACCTTC.

This clone was detected only once. This sequence joins TRBV7-2 and TRBJ2-7, with D unresolved. In germline, CDR1 is SGHTA, CDR2 FQGNSA. Trimming pared 6 bases from V and 6 bases from J, leaving 9 bases between. The CDR3 is 11 amino acids. CDR3 sequence: CASSSPSEQYF. CDR3 nucleotide sequence: TGTGCCAGCAGTTCGCCGAGCGAGCAGTACTTC.